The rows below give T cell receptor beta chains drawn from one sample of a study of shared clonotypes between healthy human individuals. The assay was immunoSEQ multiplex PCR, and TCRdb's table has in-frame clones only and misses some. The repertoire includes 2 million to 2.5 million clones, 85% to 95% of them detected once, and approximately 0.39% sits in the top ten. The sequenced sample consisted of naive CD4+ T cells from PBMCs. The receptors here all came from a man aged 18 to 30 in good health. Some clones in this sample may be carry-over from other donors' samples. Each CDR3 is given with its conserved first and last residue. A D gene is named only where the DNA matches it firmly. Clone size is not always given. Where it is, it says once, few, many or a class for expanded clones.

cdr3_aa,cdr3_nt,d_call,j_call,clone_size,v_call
CASSLAGGKAYNEQFF,TGCGCCAGCAGCTTGGCTGGCGGAAAAGCCTACAATGAGCAGTTCTTC,-,TRBJ2-1,-,TRBV5-1
CASSRGQGWLVLQETQYF,TGTGCCAGTAGTAGGGGACAGGGTTGGTTGGTTCTTCAAGAGACCCAGTACTTC,TRBD1,TRBJ2-5,-,TRBV19
CASSFKRKQGTQFNTGELFF,TGTGCCAGCTCTTTCAAAAGGAAGCAGGGGACACAATTTAACACCGGGGAGCTGTTTTTT,-,TRBJ2-2,-,TRBV18
CASSYRNEAFF,TGTGCCAGCAGTTACAGAAATGAAGCTTTCTTT,-,TRBJ1-1,-,TRBV6-5
CASSQGQGWSREQYF,TGCGCCAGCAGCCAAGGACAGGGTTGGTCCCGCGAGCAGTACTTC,TRBD1,TRBJ2-7,-,TRBV4-3
CASSASPNYGYTF,TGTGCCAGCAGCGCTTCGCCCAACTATGGCTACACCTTC,-,TRBJ1-2,few,TRBV9
CASSLRQIPSTDTQYF,TGCGCCAGCAGCTTAAGACAGATTCCTAGCACAGATACGCAGTATTTT,-,TRBJ2-3,-,TRBV4-1
CSVEDGGGEAFF,TGCAGCGTTGAAGATGGAGGAGGGGAAGCTTTCTTT,-,TRBJ1-1,few,TRBV29-1
CASPIHPRGPDRDPRPGNTIYF,TGTGCCAGCCCCATACACCCTCGGGGGCCGGACAGGGACCCTAGGCCCGGAAACACCATATATTTT,TRBD1,TRBJ1-3,-,TRBV28
CASSLAGGETQYF,TGTGCCAGCAGCTTGGCGGGAGGGGAGACCCAGTACTTC,TRBD2,TRBJ2-5,-,TRBV5-6
CASSLGPSISAQYF,TGTGCCAGCAGCCTCGGACCTTCAATCTCAGCCCAGTACTTC,-,TRBJ2-5,-,TRBV28
CASRRTGLNTEAFF,TGTGCCAGCAGGCGGACAGGTTTGAACACTGAAGCTTTCTTT,TRBD1,TRBJ1-1,few,TRBV27
CASRVSGSTDTQYF,TGTGCCAGCAGGGTTAGCGGCAGCACAGATACGCAGTATTTT,-,TRBJ2-3,-,TRBV6-1
CASSLSRGTGELFF,TGCGCCAGCAGCTTGTCACGGGGAACCGGGGAGCTGTTTTTT,-,TRBJ2-2,-,TRBV5-1
CASSLGGSGRPDTQYF,TGTGCCAGCAGCTTGGGGGGTAGCGGGAGGCCAGATACGCAGTATTTT,TRBD2,TRBJ2-3,-,TRBV5-4
CASSLGLANTGELFF,TGTGCCAGCAGCTTAGGACTAGCGAACACCGGGGAGCTGTTTTTT,-,TRBJ2-2,-,TRBV11-2
CASSLVNTEAFF,TGTGCCAGCAGCTTAGTGAACACTGAAGCTTTCTTT,-,TRBJ1-1,few,TRBV7-8
CASSFLAGDPTDTQYF,TGTGCCAGCAGTTTCCTAGCGGGAGACCCCACAGATACGCAGTATTTT,TRBD2,TRBJ2-3,-,TRBV28
CASRRPAGNTIYF,TGTGCCAGTCGCCGGCCAGCTGGAAACACCATATATTTT,-,TRBJ1-3,-,TRBV19
CASSLLRPVGRNQPQHF,TGTGCCAGCAGCTTACTACGGCCAGTCGGCAGGAATCAGCCCCAGCATTTT,-,TRBJ1-5,-,TRBV7-8
CASSPQTQGLKDF,TGTGCCAGCTCACCCCAGACACAGGGACTCAAGGACTTC,-,TRBJ2-4,-,TRBV18
CASSPDSGNSARTQYF,TGTGCCAGCAGCCCAGACTCCGGTAATAGCGCTAGGACCCAGTACTTC,-,TRBJ2-5,-,TRBV5-5
CASSVGAANYGYTF,TGTGCCAGCAGCGTAGGGGCAGCTAACTATGGCTACACCTTC,-,TRBJ1-2,-,TRBV9
CASFQGRRSLAGYTF,TGTGCCAGTTTTCAGGGGCGACGCAGTTTGGCTGGCTACACCTTC,-,TRBJ1-2,once,TRBV19
CASSGGLAGIEQYF,TGTGCCAGCAGTGGAGGGCTAGCGGGGATCGAGCAGTACTTC,TRBD2,TRBJ2-7,-,TRBV2
CASSQDVGSYNYGYTF,TGTGCCAGCAGCCAAGATGTAGGCAGCTACAACTATGGCTACACCTTC,-,TRBJ1-2,-,TRBV14
CASSLGDRSTYEQYF,TGTGCCAGCAGTTTAGGAGACAGATCAACCTACGAGCAGTACTTC,-,TRBJ2-7,-,TRBV28
CASSRGPDYEQYF,TGTGCCAGCTCACGGGGTCCAGACTACGAGCAGTACTTC,-,TRBJ2-7,-,TRBV18
CASSLYPGTREQFF,TGTGCCAGCAGCCTCTACCCTGGGACTCGCGAGCAGTTCTTC,-,TRBJ2-1,-,TRBV7-2
CASSLDSSYEQYF,TGTGCCAGCAGTTTGGACTCCTCCTACGAGCAGTACTTC,-,TRBJ2-7,-,TRBV28
CASSTSSRVSTDTQYF,TGTGCCAGTAGTACTTCGAGCCGGGTTAGCACAGATACGCAGTATTTT,-,TRBJ2-3,-,TRBV19
CAISATGGSNQPQHF,TGTGCCATCAGTGCCACAGGGGGAAGCAATCAGCCCCAGCATTTT,TRBD1,TRBJ1-5,-,TRBV10-3
CASSRLSGQGAYEQYF,TGTGCCAGCAGCCGCCTATCCGGACAGGGGGCCTACGAGCAGTACTTC,TRBD1,TRBJ2-7,-,TRBV11-1
CASSLRGAAVGGTGELFF,TGTGCCAGCAGCTTAAGAGGTGCGGCGGTCGGGGGCACCGGGGAGCTGTTTTTT,-,TRBJ2-2,-,TRBV7-3
CASRPHSGRHSYNEQFF,TGTGCCAGCAGGCCTCATAGCGGGAGGCACTCCTACAATGAGCAGTTCTTC,TRBD2,TRBJ2-1,-,TRBV28
CASSLKLAVGTQYF,TGTGCCAGCAGTTTGAAGCTAGCGGTTGGGACCCAGTACTTC,TRBD2,TRBJ2-5,-,TRBV28
CASSLGTAGDGYTF,TGCGCCAGCAGCTTGGGGACAGCCGGCGATGGCTACACCTTC,-,TRBJ1-2,-,TRBV5-1
CASRQRVGPYEQYF,TGTGCCAGCAGGCAGCGGGTAGGCCCCTACGAGCAGTACTTC,-,TRBJ2-7,-,TRBV6-1
CSVTRGGSPTLNNEQFF,TGCAGCGTTACCAGGGGTGGGAGTCCTACGTTAAACAATGAGCAGTTCTTC,-,TRBJ2-1,-,TRBV29-1
CASSLPGQRNTGELFF,TGTGCCAGCAGCCTCCCCGGGCAGCGGAACACCGGGGAGCTGTTTTTT,-,TRBJ2-2,once,TRBV7-6
CATSRVYNEQFF,TGTGCCACCAGCAGAGTTTACAATGAGCAGTTCTTC,-,TRBJ2-1,once,TRBV15
CASSSPSGWEQYF,TGTGCCAGCAGTTCCCCGTCGGGCTGGGAGCAGTACTTC,-,TRBJ2-7,-,TRBV2
CASSSRRAPYNEQFF,TGCGCCAGCAGCTCGCGCCGGGCCCCCTACAATGAGCAGTTCTTC,-,TRBJ2-1,-,TRBV5-1
CASSLLYGQTYEQYF,TGTGCCAGCAGTTTACTATATGGTCAGACCTACGAGCAGTACTTC,-,TRBJ2-7,-,TRBV6-6
CASSLAQGGTDEQFF,TGTGCCAGCAGCTTGGCCCAGGGAGGGACCGATGAGCAGTTCTTC,TRBD2,TRBJ2-1,-,TRBV5-6
CASSLQGGTGELFF,TGTGCCAGCAGTTTACAGGGAGGAACCGGGGAGCTGTTTTTT,-,TRBJ2-2,-,TRBV28
CASSLTRESVNEQFF,TGTGCCAGCAGCTTAACCAGGGAATCGGTAAATGAGCAGTTCTTC,-,TRBJ2-1,-,TRBV5-6
CASTFGGGNTIYF,TGTGCCAGCACCTTTGGGGGGGGAAACACCATATATTTT,-,TRBJ1-3,few,TRBV11-2
CASSYQGGDTEAFF,TGTGCCAGCAGTTACCAGGGGGGGGACACTGAAGCTTTCTTT,TRBD1,TRBJ1-1,-,TRBV6-5
CASSLLGFGLGTEAFF,TGTGCCAGCAGTTTATTAGGTTTCGGCCTCGGGACTGAAGCTTTCTTT,-,TRBJ1-1,once,TRBV27
CASTSPKDYGYTF,TGTGCCAGCACCTCCCCAAAAGACTATGGCTACACCTTC,-,TRBJ1-2,-,TRBV28
CASSPQSAGDNEQFF,TGTGCCAGCAGCCCACAGTCCGCGGGAGACAATGAGCAGTTCTTC,TRBD2,TRBJ2-1,-,TRBV7-6
CASSPRLAGRGNEQFF,TGTGCCAGCTCACCACGGCTAGCGGGGAGGGGAAATGAGCAGTTCTTC,TRBD2,TRBJ2-1,-,TRBV18
CASSMAGASGNTIYF,TGTGCCAGCAGCATGGCGGGGGCCTCTGGAAACACCATATATTTT,-,TRBJ1-3,-,TRBV11-2